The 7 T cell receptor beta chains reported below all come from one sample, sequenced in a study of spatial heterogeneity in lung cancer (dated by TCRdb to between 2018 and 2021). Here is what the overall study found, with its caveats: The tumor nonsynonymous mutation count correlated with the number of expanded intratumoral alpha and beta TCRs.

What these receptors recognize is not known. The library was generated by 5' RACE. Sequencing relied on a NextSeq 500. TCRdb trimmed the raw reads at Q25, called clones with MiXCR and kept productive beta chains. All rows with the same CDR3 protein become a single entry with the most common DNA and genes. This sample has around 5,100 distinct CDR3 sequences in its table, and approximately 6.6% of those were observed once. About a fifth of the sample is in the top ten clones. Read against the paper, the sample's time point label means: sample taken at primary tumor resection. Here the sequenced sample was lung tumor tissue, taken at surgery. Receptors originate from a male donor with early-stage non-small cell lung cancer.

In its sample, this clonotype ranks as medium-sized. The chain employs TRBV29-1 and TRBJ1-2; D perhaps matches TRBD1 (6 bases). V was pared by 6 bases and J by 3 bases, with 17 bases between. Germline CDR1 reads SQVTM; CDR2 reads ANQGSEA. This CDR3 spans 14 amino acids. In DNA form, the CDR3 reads TGCAGCGTAGTACTAACAGGGAAGGACTATGGCTACACCTTC. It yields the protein CSVVLTGKDYGYTF.

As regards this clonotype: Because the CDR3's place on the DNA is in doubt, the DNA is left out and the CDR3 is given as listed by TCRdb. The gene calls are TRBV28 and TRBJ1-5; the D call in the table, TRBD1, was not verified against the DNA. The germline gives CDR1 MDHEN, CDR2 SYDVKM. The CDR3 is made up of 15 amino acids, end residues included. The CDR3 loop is CATSPGGALHQPQHF.

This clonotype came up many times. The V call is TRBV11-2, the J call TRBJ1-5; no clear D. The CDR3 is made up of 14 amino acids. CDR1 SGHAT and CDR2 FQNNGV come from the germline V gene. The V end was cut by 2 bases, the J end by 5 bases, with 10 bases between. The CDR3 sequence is CASSLSAGDQPQHF. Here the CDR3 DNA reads TGTGCCAGCAGCTTAAGTGCCGGGGATCAGCCCCAGCATTTT. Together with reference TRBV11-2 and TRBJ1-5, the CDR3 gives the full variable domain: EAGVAQSPRYKIIEKRQSVAFWCNPISGHATLYWYQQILGQGPKLLIQFQNNGVVDDSQLPKDRFSAERLKGVDSTLKIQPAKLEDSAVYLCASSLSAGDQPQHFGDGTRLSIL.

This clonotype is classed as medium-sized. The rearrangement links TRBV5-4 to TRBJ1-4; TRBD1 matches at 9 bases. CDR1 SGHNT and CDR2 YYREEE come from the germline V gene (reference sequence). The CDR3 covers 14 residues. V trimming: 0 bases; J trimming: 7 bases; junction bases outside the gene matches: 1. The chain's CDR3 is CASSLDRGPEKLFF. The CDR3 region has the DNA TGTGCCAGCAGCTTGGACAGGGGGCCTGAAAAACTGTTTTTT.

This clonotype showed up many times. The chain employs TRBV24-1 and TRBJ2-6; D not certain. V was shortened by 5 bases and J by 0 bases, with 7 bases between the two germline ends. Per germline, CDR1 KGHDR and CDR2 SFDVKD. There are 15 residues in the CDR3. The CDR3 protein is CATSAGISGANVLTF. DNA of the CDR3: TGTGCCACCAGTGCTGGGATCTCTGGGGCCAACGTCCTGACTTTC.

The CDR3 DNA sequence: TGCAGTGCTATAGACCGGGGGACCACCTACAATGAGCAGTTCTTC. Residues: CSAIDRGTTYNEQFF. The V gene is TRBV20-1, the J gene TRBJ2-1; tentatively, D is TRBD2 (6 bases). Trimming shortened V by 4 bases and J by 2 bases, and 15 bases separated the two germline ends. The germline V gene encodes CDR1 DFQATT and CDR2 SNEGSKA (reference sequence). This CDR3 contains 15 residues.

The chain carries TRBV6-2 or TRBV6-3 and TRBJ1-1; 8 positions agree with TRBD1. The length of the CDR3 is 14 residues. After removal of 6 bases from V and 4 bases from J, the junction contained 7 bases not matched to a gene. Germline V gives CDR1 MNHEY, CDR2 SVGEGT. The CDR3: CASRPGQGFTEAFF. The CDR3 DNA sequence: TGTGCCAGCAGACCCGGACAGGGATTCACTGAAGCTTTCTTT.